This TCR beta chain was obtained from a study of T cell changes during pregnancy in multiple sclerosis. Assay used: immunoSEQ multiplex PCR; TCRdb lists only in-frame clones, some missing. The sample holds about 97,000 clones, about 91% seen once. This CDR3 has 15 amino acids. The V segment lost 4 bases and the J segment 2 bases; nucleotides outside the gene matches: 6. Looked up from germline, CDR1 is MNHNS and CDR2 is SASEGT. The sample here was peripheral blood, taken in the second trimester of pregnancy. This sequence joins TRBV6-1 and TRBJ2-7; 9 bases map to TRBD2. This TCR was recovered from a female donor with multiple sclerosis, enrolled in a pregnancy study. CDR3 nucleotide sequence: TGTGCCAGCAGTGCGATTAGCGGGGGTCCCTACGAGCAGTACTTC. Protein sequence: CASSAISGGPYEQYF.